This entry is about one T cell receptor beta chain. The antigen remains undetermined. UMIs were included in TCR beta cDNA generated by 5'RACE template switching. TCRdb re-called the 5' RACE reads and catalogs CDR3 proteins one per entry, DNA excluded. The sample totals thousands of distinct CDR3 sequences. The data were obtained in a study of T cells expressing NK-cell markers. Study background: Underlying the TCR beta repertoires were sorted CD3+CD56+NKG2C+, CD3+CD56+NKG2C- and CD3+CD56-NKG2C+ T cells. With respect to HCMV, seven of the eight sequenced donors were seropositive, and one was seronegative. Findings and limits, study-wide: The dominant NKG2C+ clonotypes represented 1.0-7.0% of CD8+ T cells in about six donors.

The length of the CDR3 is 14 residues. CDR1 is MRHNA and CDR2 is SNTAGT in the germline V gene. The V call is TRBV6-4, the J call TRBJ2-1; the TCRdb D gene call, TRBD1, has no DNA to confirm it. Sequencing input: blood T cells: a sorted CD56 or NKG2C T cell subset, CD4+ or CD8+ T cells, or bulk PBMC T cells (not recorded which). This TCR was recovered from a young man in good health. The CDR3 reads CASSPGAAYNEQFF.